The clone carrying this TCR beta chain was observed at least ten times. Diagnoses were made from clinical symptoms, serum measures (thyroxine and TRAb), thyroid ultrasound and orbital computed tomography. This entry belongs to a study of T cells in Graves' hyperthyroidism and ophthalmopathy. CDR3 length: 16 residues. Per the germline V gene, CDR1 is LGHNT and CDR2 is FRNRAP. With V trimmed by 0 bases and J by 3 bases, 4 bases remained unmatched. Amplified regions were TCR beta CDR3 sequences from RNA transcripts. The HTBI primer set was used in a first-round RT-PCR of the TCR CDR3. A single record per CDR3 protein comes from TCRdb applying MiXCR to the multiplex PCR reads. The data hold 550,000 to 800,000 distinct CDR3 sequences, with around 15% observed a single time.

Sequences were obtained from blood. This sequence originates from a man aged 45 to 65 with Graves' hyperthyroidism. The chain has TRBV12-5 and TRBJ2-2, with 7 nucleotides matching TRBD2. The CDR3 here is CASGLVPAGDTGELFF. As DNA, the CDR3 is TGTGCTAGTGGTTTGGTACCGGCGGGAGACACCGGGGAGCTGTTTTTT.